Included here is one TCR beta chain sequence, with context. Its antigen is unidentified. Using immunoSEQ multiplex PCR, the repertoire was profiled, and TCRdb retains in-frame clones only, with some absent. The table has roughly 99,000 clones, roughly 90% seen once; the top ten hold approximately 8.9%. Germline CDR1 reads GTSNPN; CDR2 reads SVGIG (reference sequence). The CDR3 runs 15 residues. The ends were cut back, 2 bases at V and 5 bases at J, with 16 bases in the middle. This sample was taken from a study of T cell responses to AZD1222 COVID-19 vaccine. Study-wide results and caveats: White British donors predominated, females outnumbered males, and clonal diversity was possibly underestimated. Vaccine-associated CD4 TCRs spanned spike, dominant at 160-218 and 743-854. When two AZD1222 doses had been given, Spike-specific TCR breadth and depth rose.

The sequences come from peripheral blood, collected 28 days after the second AZD1222 dose. The chain couples TRBV30 to TRBJ1-5; weak D call: TRBD1 (5 bases). The clonotype was recovered from an adult who received the AZD1222 COVID-19 vaccine. DNA of the CDR3: TGTGCCTGGAGTATTACCGGGGGTGATCATCAGCCCCAGCATTTT. This gives the protein CAWSITGGDHQPQHF.